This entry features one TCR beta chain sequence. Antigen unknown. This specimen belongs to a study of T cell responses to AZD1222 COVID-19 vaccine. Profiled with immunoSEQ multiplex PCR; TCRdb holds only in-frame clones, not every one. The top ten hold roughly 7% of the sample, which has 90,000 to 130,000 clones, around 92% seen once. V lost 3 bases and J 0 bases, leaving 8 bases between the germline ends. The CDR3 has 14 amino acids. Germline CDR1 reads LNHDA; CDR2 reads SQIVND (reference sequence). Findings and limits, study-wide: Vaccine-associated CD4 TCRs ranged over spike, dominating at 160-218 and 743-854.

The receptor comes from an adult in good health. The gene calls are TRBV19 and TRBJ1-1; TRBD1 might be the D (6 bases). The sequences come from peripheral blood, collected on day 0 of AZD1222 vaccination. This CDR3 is CASSMWTVNTEAFF. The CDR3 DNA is TGTGCCAGTAGTATGTGGACAGTGAACACTGAAGCTTTCTTT.